This T cell receptor (beta chain) was sequenced in a study of control samples from healthy donors and cancer patients. There are 14 residues in the CDR3. Trimming stripped 0 bases from V and 9 bases from J, with 12 bases between. The germline V gene has CDR1 LNHNV and CDR2 YYDKDF (reference sequence). Clones were read by immunoSEQ multiplex PCR, and TCRdb kept only the in-frame ones, dropping some. The repertoire includes 100,000 to 150,000 clones, 85% to 95% of them detected once, and 1.5% to 2% sits in the top ten. This TCR was recovered from a man aged 45-60 years with head and neck cancer. Sample: PBMCs. The chain has TRBV15 and TRBJ1-3; weak D call: TRBD1 (5 bases). This CDR3 is CATSRDLRGSTIYF. The CDR3 DNA reads TGTGCCACCAGCAGAGATCTAAGGGGCTCCACCATATATTTT.